One sample yielded the 11 T cell receptor beta chains listed below, sequenced in a study of blood T cell repertoires in COVID-19. TCRdb keeps only in-frame clones here, not all; method: immunoSEQ multiplex PCR. Of about 46,000 clones in the sample, about 90% are singletons; the top ten hold roughly 7.4%. Sequences were obtained from peripheral blood. The source is a man aged 45 to 65 with acute or convalescent COVID-19.

The V and J genes are TRBV20-1 and TRBJ1-2; D uncertain. This CDR3 has 11 amino acids. The V and J ends lost 5 bases and 5 bases respectively, with 9 bases between them. Germline V gives CDR1 DFQATT, CDR2 SNEGSKA (reference sequence). Here the CDR3 reads CSAPREYGYTF. The CDR3 bases are TGCAGTGCTCCAAGGGAGTATGGCTACACCTTC.

The CDR3 DNA follows: TGTGCCAGCAGTTTATACGCAGGCCAAGGTCTCGAGCAGTACTTC. It yields the protein CASSLYAGQGLEQYF. The chain uses TRBV28 and TRBJ2-7; unclear D gene. Germline V gives CDR1 MDHEN, CDR2 SYDVKM. With 1 base removed from V and 6 bases from J, the gap between germline ends came to 16 bases. The CDR3 is 15 residues long.

The chain couples TRBV6-1 to TRBJ2-5, with D uncertain. With 2 bases removed from V and 3 bases from J, the gap between germline ends came to 7 bases. Germline V gene data show CDR1 as MNHNS and CDR2 as SASEGT. The CDR3 length is 13 residues. CDR3 DNA sequence: TGTGCCAGCAGTGAAATCCCCGAAGAGACCCAGTACTTC. Translated, it gives CASSEIPEETQYF.

The V and J genes are TRBV4-2 and TRBJ2-5; D may be TRBD2 (6 bases). Germline CDR1 reads LGHNA; CDR2 reads YNFKEQ. The germline V and J ends were trimmed by 4 bases and 5 bases, with 14 bases remaining between them. The CDR3 has 14 residues. CDR3 sequence reads: CASSPTTGRETQYF. CDR3 coding DNA: TGTGCCAGCAGCCCCACAACTGGGAGGGAGACCCAGTACTTC.

V usage is TRBV13 and J usage is TRBJ1-1; TRBD1 might be the D (6 bases). The V end was cut by 1 base, the J end by 4 bases, with 10 bases between. Germline loops: CDR1 PRHDT, CDR2 FYEKMQ (reference sequence). The CDR3 has 14 amino acids. The CDR3 coding sequence is TGTGCCAGCAGCTTAGTTTACAGGGCCACTGAAGCTTTCTTT. Translation gives CASSLVYRATEAFF. The full variable domain, in which reference TRBV13 and TRBJ1-1 provide the parts outside the CDR3, is AAGVIQSPRHLIKEKRETATLKCYPIPRHDTVYWYQQGPGQDPQFLISFYEKMQSDKGSIPDRFSAQQFSDYHSELNMSSLELGDSALYFCASSLVYRATEAFFGQGTRLTVV.

The chain employs TRBV5-1 and TRBJ2-1; D not resolved. There are 12 residues in the CDR3. The germline V gene encodes CDR1 SGHRS and CDR2 YFSETQ. Trimming removed 2 bases at V and 5 bases at J, with 5 bases between. The CDR3: CASSFINNEQFF. DNA of the CDR3: TGCGCCAGCAGCTTTATAAACAATGAGCAGTTCTTC. Variable domain in full (rest from reference TRBV5-1 and TRBJ2-1): KAGVTQTPRYLIKTRGQQVTLSCSPISGHRSVSWYQQTPGQGLQFLFEYFSETQRNKGNFPGRFSGRQFSNSRSEMNVSTLELGDSALYLCASSFINNEQFFGPGTRLTVL.

The chain has TRBV2 and TRBJ2-1; tentative D call: TRBD2 (5 bases). V was clipped by 2 bases and J by 4 bases, with 9 bases between them. Germline assignment: CDR1 SNHLY and CDR2 FYNNEI. The CDR3 covers 14 residues. In DNA form, the CDR3 reads TGTGCCAGCAGTGAACTTTCGGGGTACAATGAGCAGTTCTTC. This sequence encodes CASSELSGYNEQFF.

The CDR3: CASSIPGGEQYF. CDR3 DNA: TGTGCCAGCAGCATACCCGGGGGCGAGCAGTACTTC. The chain carries TRBV5-4 and TRBJ2-7; perhaps TRBD2 as D (6 bases). V was pared by 4 bases and J by 6 bases, with 11 bases between. CDR1 is SGHNT, CDR2 YYREEE, per germline (reference sequence). This CDR3 has 12 amino acids. Full variable domain (missing parts from reference TRBV5-4 and TRBJ2-7): ETGVTQSPTHLIKTRGQQVTLRCSSQSGHNTVSWYQQALGQGPQFIFQYYREEENGRGNFPPRFSGLQFPNYSSELNVNALELDDSALYLCASSIPGGEQYFGPGTRLTVT.

This clone was counted only a few times. The chain employs TRBV3-1 (or the pseudogene TRBV3-2) and TRBJ2-1; 9 bases agree with TRBD1. This CDR3 has 16 residues. The V gene's germline CDR1 is LGHDT and CDR2 YNNKEL (reference sequence). Unmatched junction bases numbered 12, after V lost 4 bases and J lost 8 bases. The CDR3 sequence: CASSPAGTGIWDEQFF. CDR3 DNA: TGTGCCAGCAGCCCAGCCGGGACAGGGATCTGGGATGAGCAGTTCTTC.

CDR3 DNA: TGTGCCAGTAGAACTACCGTCGGCAAGAGCAATGAGCAGTTCTTC. Translation: CASRTTVGKSNEQFF. The chain uses TRBV19 and TRBJ2-1; D uncertain. The V and J ends lost 6 bases and 6 bases respectively, with 18 bases between them. Germline assignment: CDR1 LNHDA and CDR2 SQIVND (reference sequence). The CDR3 is 15 residues long.

The gene calls are TRBV7-2 and TRBJ1-5; tentatively, D is TRBD1 (5 bases). The CDR3 length is 15 residues. V was clipped by 5 bases and J by 7 bases, with 18 bases between them. Per the germline V gene, CDR1 is SGHTA and CDR2 is FQGNSA. This chain's CDR3 is CASSAGPGQGQPQHF. As DNA, the CDR3 is TGTGCCAGCAGCGCGGGACCAGGGCAGGGACAGCCCCAGCATTTT.